A selection of T cell receptor beta chains follows, all from one sample in a study of beta chain features in type 1 diabetes. The method was immunoSEQ multiplex PCR; TCRdb's version includes in-frame clones alone and lacks a portion of them. The data show hundreds of thousands of clones, about 14% seen once. Sequenced material: naive CD4+ T cells from blood. These receptors came from a man between 18 and 29 years old with type 1 diabetes. Both conserved end residues are part of each CDR3. The D gene is left open where the match is weak. Where a row states a size, it is once, few, many or the class of an expanded clone; other rows omit it.

v_gene,d_gene,j_gene,abundance,CDR3aa,CDR3nt
TRBV5-1,.,TRBJ2-2,few,CASNREGTGELFF,TGCGCCAGCAACAGGGAGGGAACCGGGGAGCTGTTTTTT
TRBV6-5,.,TRBJ1-4,.,CASSYSGLGALFF,TGTGCCAGCAGTTACTCGGGTTTAGGGGCCCTGTTTTTT
TRBV7-2,TRBD2,TRBJ2-1,few,CASNSRTSAHNEQFF,TGTGCCAGCAACTCCCGGACTAGCGCCCACAATGAGCAGTTCTTC
TRBV2,.,TRBJ1-3,.,CASRQGFSGNTIYF,TGTGCCAGCAGACAGGGATTCTCTGGAAACACCATATATTTT
TRBV4-1,TRBD1,TRBJ1-1,few,CASSHPGGDTEAFF,TGCGCCAGCAGCCATCCAGGGGGAGACACTGAAGCTTTCTTT
TRBV2,TRBD2,TRBJ2-1,few,CASALAGVAGNEQFF,TGTGCCAGCGCCCTAGCGGGAGTGGCAGGGAATGAGCAGTTCTTC
TRBV7-8,.,TRBJ2-1,once,CASSSSGGQREQFF,TGTGCCAGCAGCTCATCAGGGGGGCAACGTGAGCAGTTCTTC
TRBV7-2,TRBD1,TRBJ1-2,few,CASSPWTGGWYTF,TGTGCCAGCAGCCCATGGACAGGAGGGTGGTACACCTTC
TRBV23-1,.,TRBJ2-7,.,CASTYRNRDLSYEQYF,TGCGCCAGCACCTACCGTAACCGGGACCTCTCCTACGAGCAGTACTTC
TRBV11-3,.,TRBJ2-1,.,CASSLDHGRPNEQFF,TGTGCCAGCAGCTTAGATCACGGACGGCCCAATGAGCAGTTCTTC
TRBV9,TRBD2,TRBJ2-5,few,CASSTRTSAYQETQYF,TGTGCCAGCAGCACCCGGACTAGCGCGTACCAAGAGACCCAGTACTTC
TRBV2,TRBD1,TRBJ2-1,.,CAGRTGSSYNEQFF,TGTGCCGGAAGGACAGGCAGCTCCTACAATGAGCAGTTCTTC
TRBV10-1,.,TRBJ2-1,once,CASSEGGREQFF,TGCGCCAGCAGTGAAGGAGGGAGGGAGCAGTTCTTC
TRBV7-2,.,TRBJ2-7,few,CASSFPGWSHEQYF,TGTGCCAGCAGCTTCCCAGGGTGGTCCCACGAGCAGTACTTC
TRBV6-6,.,TRBJ2-5,few,CASTTSETQYF,TGTGCCAGCACAACGTCAGAGACCCAGTACTTC
TRBV9,TRBD1,TRBJ2-1,few,CASSARTGARNEQFF,TGTGCCAGCAGCGCCCGGACAGGGGCCAGGAATGAGCAGTTCTTC
TRBV30,TRBD2,TRBJ2-1,.,CAWSGLADNEQFF,TGTGCCTGGAGTGGCCTAGCGGACAATGAGCAGTTCTTC
TRBV9,TRBD1,TRBJ1-2,few,CASRRQQGAGGYTF,TGTGCCAGCAGAAGACAACAGGGGGCGGGTGGCTACACCTTC
TRBV7-9,.,TRBJ2-7,.,CASSLLQGSSYEQYF,TGTGCCAGCAGCTTATTACAGGGAAGCTCGTACGAGCAGTACTTC
TRBV30,.,TRBJ1-3,few,CAWSFSSGNTIYF,TGTGCCTGGAGCTTTAGCTCTGGAAACACCATATATTTT
TRBV7-6,.,TRBJ2-4,few,CASSPNTGKNIQYF,TGTGCCAGCAGCCCAAACACAGGGAAAAACATTCAGTACTTC
TRBV28,TRBD1,TRBJ2-3,few,CASSDHGTGVHTQYF,TGTGCCAGCAGTGATCACGGGACAGGAGTACATACGCAGTATTTT
TRBV7-6,TRBD2,TRBJ2-1,few,CASSLVGTSGGDNEQFF,TGTGCCAGCAGCTTAGTAGGGACTAGCGGGGGTGACAATGAGCAGTTCTTC
TRBV30,.,TRBJ1-3,few,CAWNGQFNSGNTIYF,TGTGCCTGGAACGGACAGTTCAACTCTGGAAACACCATATATTTT
TRBV7-2,.,TRBJ2-7,.,CASSPPRSYTEQYF,TGTGCCAGCAGCCCTCCCCGGAGCTATACCGAGCAGTACTTC
TRBV9,.,TRBJ2-5,few,CASSVALERGQETQYF,TGTGCCAGCAGCGTAGCTTTGGAGAGGGGACAAGAGACCCAGTACTTC
TRBV6-6,.,TRBJ1-5,.,CASSEGKQPQHF,TGTGCCAGCAGTGAGGGTAAGCAGCCCCAGCATTTT
TRBV5-1,TRBD2,TRBJ2-1,.,CASSPPQTSGYNEQFF,TGCGCCAGCAGCCCCCCGCAGACTAGCGGTTACAATGAGCAGTTCTTC
TRBV7-9,.,TRBJ2-1,.,CAHGGSVVNEQFF,TGTGCCCATGGGGGATCGGTCGTCAATGAGCAGTTCTTC
TRBV19,.,TRBJ2-2,.,CASSMRRQNTGELFF,TGTGCCAGTAGTATGAGGAGACAGAACACCGGAGAGCTGTTTTTT
TRBV15,TRBD1,TRBJ2-7,.,CATSGDRGLSKYF,TGTGCCACCAGCGGAGACAGGGGATTATCTAAGTACTTC
TRBV7-9,TRBD1,TRBJ2-2,few,CASSVYRGPDTGELFF,TGTGCCAGCAGCGTCTACAGGGGGCCTGACACCGGGGAGCTGTTTTTT
TRBV23-1,.,TRBJ1-5,few,CASSHPGPYSNQPQHF,TGCGCCAGCAGTCACCCCGGACCTTATAGCAATCAGCCCCAGCATTTT
TRBV5-1,.,TRBJ2-5,few,CASSFVTDQETQYF,TGCGCCAGCAGCTTCGTGACAGATCAAGAGACCCAGTACTTC